Shown below are 10 T cell receptor beta chains from a single sample sequenced in a study of T cells after yellow fever vaccination. TCRdb re-analysed the 5' RACE reads in MiXCR, keeping a single row per CDR3 protein. The sample includes under 350,000 distinct CDR3 sequences, roughly 4.3% seen only once; the top ten take around 25%. The specimen comprised PBMCs, sampled 5 days after the yellow fever booster vaccination. The receptor source for this set is a man aged 18 to 30 who received the YFV17D yellow fever vaccine.

This rearrangement joins TRBV21-1 to TRBJ1-2; TRBD1, the table's D call, lacks a check against the DNA. TRBV21-1 is reported as a pseudogene. The CDR3 is 17 amino acids. This CDR3 reads CASSPKGRGGQSYGYTF. The CDR3, as DNA: TGTGCCAGCAGCCCCAAGGGAAGAGGGGGCCAGAGCTATGGCTACACCTTC.

This clonotype has just a few counts. This chain uses TRBV5-1 with TRBJ2-1; 8 bases line up with TRBD1. With 1 base clipped from V and 9 bases from J, the junction kept 6 bases outside the gene matches. The CDR3 is made up of 14 amino acids. Germline CDR1 is SGHRS and CDR2 is YFSETQ. The CDR3 DNA sequence: TGCGCCAGCAGCTTGCGGACAGGGTCGAGTGAGCAGTTCTTC. Encoded protein: CASSLRTGSSEQFF.

This clonotype was counted a few times. The chain joins TRBV11-2 to TRBJ2-1, with 9 bases identical to TRBD1. Trimming took 5 bases from V and 8 from J; bases not matched to a gene: 10. The germline V gene has CDR1 SGHAT and CDR2 FQNNGV. This CDR3 has 15 amino acids. This chain's CDR3 is CASSRPGTGMYEQFF. CDR3 DNA sequence: TGTGCCAGCAGCCGCCCTGGGACAGGGATGTATGAGCAGTTCTTC.

V gene TRBV12-3 or TRBV12-4 combines with J gene TRBJ2-4; D is ambiguous. The CDR3 runs 15 residues. V gave up 5 bases and J gave up 0 bases, with 11 bases separating them. The CDR3 here is CASSEDGLAKNIQYF. CDR3 sequence (DNA): TGTGCCAGCAGTGAGGACGGCCTAGCCAAAAACATTCAGTACTTC.

The V and J genes are TRBV7-9 and TRBJ1-1; 9 bases map to TRBD1. The CDR3 is 15 residues long. Germline V CDR1 and CDR2: SEHNR, FQNEAQ (reference sequence). V lost 5 bases and J lost 6; bases outside the gene matches: 10. CDR3 DNA sequence: TGTGCCAGCAGCCCAGAGGGACAGGGATTACCTGAAGCTTTCTTT. This codes for CASSPEGQGLPEAFF. The entire variable domain, with the rest obtained from reference TRBV7-9 and TRBJ1-1, is as follows: DTGVSQNPRHKITKRGQNVTFRCDPISEHNRLYWYRQTLGQGPEFLTYFQNEAQLEKSRLLSDRFSAERPKGSFSTLEIQRTEQGDSAMYLCASSPEGQGLPEAFFGQGTRLTVV.

The rearrangement links TRBV10-2 to TRBJ2-7; D unclear. Trimming left V 0 bases short and J 7 bases short, with 4 bases between. From germline, CDR1 is WSHSY and CDR2 SAAADI. The CDR3 sequence is 11 residues long. In DNA form, the CDR3 reads TGCGCCAGCAGTGAGTCGGGGGAGCAGTACTTC. Amino acids: CASSESGEQYF.

Ten or more counts support this clonotype. The CDR3 loop is CASSYTDGSYEQYF. The CDR3 DNA sequence: TGCGCCAGCAGTTACACGGACGGCTCCTACGAGCAGTACTTC. This chain uses TRBV10-2 with TRBJ2-7; D uncertain. The ends were cut back, 5 bases at V and 0 bases at J, with 11 bases in the middle. This CDR3 is built from 14 residues. CDR1 is WSHSY and CDR2 is SAAADI in the germline V gene.

This clonotype was seen a handful of times. The chain links TRBV7-9 to TRBJ2-3; no clear D. Germline V gene lookup returns CDR1 SEHNR and CDR2 FQNEAQ (reference sequence). This CDR3 region has 18 residues. V was cut by 0 bases and J by 1 base, with 17 bases left in between. CDR3 residues: CASSLAQGRQWGTDTQYF. The DNA of the CDR3 is TGTGCCAGCAGCTTAGCGCAAGGCAGGCAGTGGGGCACAGATACGCAGTATTTT.

The chain links TRBV5-1 to TRBJ2-1; D may be TRBD1 or TRBD2 (5 bases each). This CDR3 spans 12 amino acids. CDR1 and CDR2 from the germline V gene are SGHRS and YFSETQ. V lost 4 bases and J 16 bases, leaving 18 bases between the germline ends. The CDR3 DNA is TGCGCCAGCAGCCTCCGGGACGGAGGCCTTTTCTTC. Amino acid sequence: CASSLRDGGLFF.

This clonotype was recorded a few times. The chain carries TRBV7-2 and TRBJ2-5; tentatively, D is TRBD1 or TRBD2 (5 bases each). The germline V and J ends were trimmed by 5 bases and 5 bases, with 9 bases remaining between them. The CDR3 runs 12 residues. The germline gives CDR1 SGHTA, CDR2 FQGNSA. The CDR3 here is CASSEGRETQYF. The CDR3 DNA sequence: TGTGCCAGCAGCGAGGGACGGGAGACCCAGTACTTC.